This paragraph covers one T cell receptor (beta chain) sequence. Here immunoSEQ multiplex PCR was the method, and the copy in TCRdb shows in-frame clones only, minus some. The profile shows around 220,000 clones, about 86% of them singletons. This record belongs to a study of blood T cell repertoires in COVID-19. In the study overall: The analysed material was cDNA or gDNA that came from T cells, B-cell-depleted T cells, or PBMCs.

This CDR3 comprises 13 residues. Trimming left V 10 bases short and J 4 bases short, with 16 bases between. The germline V gene has CDR1 LNHDA and CDR2 SQIVND (reference sequence). This receptor was taken from a woman aged 50 to 65 with acute COVID-19. Sequencing used PBMCs or T cells enriched from blood (not recorded which). The V and J genes are TRBV19 and TRBJ1-2; maybe TRBD1 (6 bases). The CDR3 sequence is CATGRGAFYGYTF. DNA of the CDR3: TGTGCCACTGGCCGGGGGGCGTTCTATGGCTACACCTTC.